This record covers a single TCR beta chain. A much larger clone lies a single base off, so this may be a read error. Profiled with immunoSEQ multiplex PCR; TCRdb holds only in-frame clones, not every one. The sample is made up of around 10,000 clones, none counted only once. The sample comes from a study of T cells after posttransplantation cyclophosphamide. The J segment lost 5 bases and the V segment lost 4 bases, leaving 10 bases of the junction unmatched. Germline CDR1 reads LNHDA; CDR2 reads SQIVND (reference sequence). CDR3 length equals 17 residues. Cyclophosphamide on days +3 and +4 followed busulfan-fludarabine conditioning and a marrow graft.

The rearrangement links TRBV19 to TRBJ2-1; 11 nucleotides line up with TRBD2. The receptor was derived from a female patient aged 40-49 years who received an allogeneic stem cell transplant from a related donor, was CMV-positive, and had no GVHD. The graft donor may account for some of the T cells. Sequences were derived from PBMCs, sampled after allogeneic stem cell transplant with posttransplant cyclophosphamide. CDR3 bases: TGTGCCAGTAGTACAGCCCTTCTAGCGGGAGGCCACAATGAGCAGTTCTTC. This translates into CASSTALLAGGHNEQFF.